The 8 T cell receptor beta chains below all came from one sample that was sequenced in a study of CD8 T cells in Susac syndrome. Random hexamers were used to reverse transcribe the RNA input (about 0.5 to 1 ug). Each CDR3 protein is one row after TCRdb ran MiXCR on the immunoSEQ multiplex PCR reads. The sample has some 100,000 distinct CDR3 sequences; 92% are singletons. Sequenced input: CD4+ T cells from PBMCs. These receptors were collected from a human donor in good health.

The chain is built from TRBV28 and TRBJ2-1, with 7 bases matching TRBD2. The trim removed 6 bases at V and 7 bases at J, leaving 9 bases unmatched. Per germline, CDR1 MDHEN and CDR2 SYDVKM. This CDR3 spans 14 amino acids. DNA of the CDR3: TGTGCCAGCAGCCTCCCGGGACTAATAAATGAGCAGTTCTTC. Its protein is CASSLPGLINEQFF. Looking up the rest from reference TRBV28 and TRBJ2-1 gives the full variable domain: DVKVTQSSRYLVKRTGEKVFLECVQDMDHENMFWYRQDPGLGLRLIYFSYDVKMKEKGDIPEGYSVSREKKERFSLILESASTNQTSMYLCASSLPGLINEQFFGPGTRLTVL.

The genes are TRBV7-7 and TRBJ2-1, with 9 bases that match TRBD2. This CDR3 has 15 amino acids. The junction had 8 bases not matched to a gene; V was cut back by 2 bases and J by 9 bases. The V gene's germline CDR1 is SSHAT and CDR2 FNYEAQ (reference sequence). The CDR3, as DNA: TGTGCCAGCAGCTTAATAGCGGGAGCACCGGGTGAGCAGTTCTTC. Translated, it gives CASSLIAGAPGEQFF.

The V and J genes are TRBV19 and TRBJ2-1, with 13 bases lining up with TRBD2. Per germline, CDR1 LNHDA and CDR2 SQIVND (reference sequence). This CDR3 spans 17 amino acids. Trimming cost V 4 bases and J 0 bases; bases outside gene matches: 3. The CDR3 spells CASSRLAGGRSYNEQFF. The CDR3 DNA sequence: TGTGCCAGTAGTAGACTAGCGGGAGGCCGCTCCTACAATGAGCAGTTCTTC.

CDR3 nucleotides: TGCAGCGTTGAGGGGCAGGCACCTGGAAACACCATATATTTT. Protein sequence: CSVEGQAPGNTIYF. The V gene is TRBV29-1, the J gene TRBJ1-3, with D perhaps TRBD1 (5 bases). CDR1 is SQVTM, CDR2 ANQGSEA, per germline. The CDR3 has 14 amino acids. The V end was cut by 3 bases, the J end by 2 bases, with 11 bases between.

V and J are TRBV7-9 and TRBJ1-1, with D hard to call. The CDR3 has 14 amino acids. V was cut by 5 bases and J by 1 base, with 11 bases left in between. The germline CDR1 and CDR2 sequences are SEHNR and FQNEAQ (reference sequence). CDR3 loop: CASSPPAGNTEAFF. The CDR3 DNA reads TGTGCCAGCAGCCCACCAGCAGGGAACACTGAAGCTTTCTTT.

The chain joins TRBV11-2 to TRBJ2-1; TRBD1 matches 8 bases. Germline V CDR1 and CDR2: SGHAT, FQNNGV. J gave up 0 bases and V 4 bases, and 2 bases lay outside the gene matches. The CDR3 extends over 15 amino acids. The CDR3 region has the DNA TGTGCCAGCAGCTACGGACAGGGCTCCTACAATGAGCAGTTCTTC. This gives the protein CASSYGQGSYNEQFF.

The chain employs TRBV3-1 and TRBJ1-1; D unclear. This CDR3 comprises 14 residues. Germline values: CDR1 LGHDT, CDR2 YNNKEL (reference sequence). The V end was cut by 0 bases, the J end by 5 bases, with 10 bases between. CDR3 in DNA: TGTGCCAGCAGCCAAGACTGGTCTAATACTGAAGCTTTCTTT. Translated, it gives CASSQDWSNTEAFF.

This sequence joins TRBV11-2 and TRBJ1-2, with D possibly matching TRBD1 (5 bases). V lost 1 base, J lost 4 bases, and 13 bases lay in between. Germline V gene sequence: CDR1 SGHAT, CDR2 FQNNGV. The length of the CDR3 is 15 residues. CDR3 amino acids: CASSLVHRSGYGYTF. Here the CDR3 DNA reads TGTGCCAGCAGCTTAGTCCACAGGTCGGGCTATGGCTACACCTTC.